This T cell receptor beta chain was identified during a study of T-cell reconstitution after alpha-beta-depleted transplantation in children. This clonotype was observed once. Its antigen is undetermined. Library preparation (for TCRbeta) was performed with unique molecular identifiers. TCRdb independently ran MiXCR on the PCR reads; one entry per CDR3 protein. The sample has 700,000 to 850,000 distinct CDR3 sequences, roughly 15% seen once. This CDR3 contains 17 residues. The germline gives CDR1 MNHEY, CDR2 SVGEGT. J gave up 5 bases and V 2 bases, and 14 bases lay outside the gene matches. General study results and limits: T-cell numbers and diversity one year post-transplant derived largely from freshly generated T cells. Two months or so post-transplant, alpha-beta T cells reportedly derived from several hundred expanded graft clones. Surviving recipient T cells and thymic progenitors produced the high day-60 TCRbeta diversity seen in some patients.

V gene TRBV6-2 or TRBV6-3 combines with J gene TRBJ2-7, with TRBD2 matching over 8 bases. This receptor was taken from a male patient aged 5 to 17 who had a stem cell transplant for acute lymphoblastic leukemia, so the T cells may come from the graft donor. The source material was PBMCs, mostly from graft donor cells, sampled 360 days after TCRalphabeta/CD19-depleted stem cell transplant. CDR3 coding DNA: TGTGCCAGCAGTTACGACACCAATAGCGGGAACGTCCACGAGCAGTACTTC. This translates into CASSYDTNSGNVHEQYF.